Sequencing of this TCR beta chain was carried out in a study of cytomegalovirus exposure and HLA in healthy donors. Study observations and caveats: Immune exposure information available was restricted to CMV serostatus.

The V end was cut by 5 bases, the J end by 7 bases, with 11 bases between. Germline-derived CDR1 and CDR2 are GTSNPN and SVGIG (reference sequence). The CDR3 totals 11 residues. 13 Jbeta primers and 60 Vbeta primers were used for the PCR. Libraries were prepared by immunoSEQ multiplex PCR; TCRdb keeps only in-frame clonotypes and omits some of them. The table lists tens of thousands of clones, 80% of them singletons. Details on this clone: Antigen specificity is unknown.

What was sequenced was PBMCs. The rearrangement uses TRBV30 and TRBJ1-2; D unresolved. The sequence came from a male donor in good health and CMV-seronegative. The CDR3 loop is CAWGSPSGYTF. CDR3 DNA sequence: TGTGCCTGGGGCAGTCCCTCTGGCTACACCTTC.